The 24 T cell receptor beta chains below come from one sample, sequenced in a study of shared clonotypes between healthy human individuals. This table comes from immunoSEQ multiplex PCR, and its TCRdb copy is limited to in-frame clones, with some not included. This table holds fewer than 600,000 clones, about 74% found once. Sequencing input: PBMCs. The origin of the receptors is a woman aged 40 to 50 in good health. Some clones in this sample may be carry-over from other donors' samples.

This clone was detected only a few times. The chain has TRBV7-9 and TRBJ1-1; D remains unclear. Germline CDR1 is SEHNR and CDR2 is FQNEAQ (reference sequence). Between the trimmed V and J ends, which lost 3 bases and 3 bases, there was a span of 8 bases. The length of the CDR3 is 13 residues. The CDR3, as DNA: TGTGCCAGCAGCTTCGGGGAGTACACTGAAGCTTTCTTT. Its translation is CASSFGEYTEAFF.

The chain couples TRBV11-2 to TRBJ2-1; 10 nucleotides align to TRBD2. CDR3 length: 15 amino acids. Germline V gene lookup returns CDR1 SGHAT and CDR2 FQNNGV. V dropped 2 bases and J dropped 7; count of bases not matched to a gene: 5. The CDR3 here is CASSLSSGSSNEQFF. The CDR3 DNA reads as TGTGCCAGCAGCTTATCTAGCGGGAGCTCAAATGAGCAGTTCTTC. The full variable domain, in which reference TRBV11-2 and TRBJ2-1 provide the parts outside the CDR3, is EAGVAQSPRYKIIEKRQSVAFWCNPISGHATLYWYQQILGQGPKLLIQFQNNGVVDDSQLPKDRFSAERLKGVDSTLKIQPAKLEDSAVYLCASSLSSGSSNEQFFGPGTRLTVL.

On this clone itself: This may be a read error, as it is one base from a much larger clone. This sample includes further DNA sequences coding for the same CDR3. The genes are TRBV7-2 and TRBJ2-5; D gene uncertain. The germline V gene encodes CDR1 SGHTA and CDR2 FQGNSA. V was trimmed by 2 bases and J by 0 bases, leaving 1 base between them. This CDR3 has 12 amino acids. In DNA form, the CDR3 reads TGTGCCAGCAGCTTATACCAAGAGACCCAGTACTTC. Its translation: CASSLYQETQYF.

The J gene is TRBJ2-7, the V gene TRBV5-1, with D tentatively TRBD1 or TRBD2 (5 bases each). The CDR3 runs to 14 residues. The germline V gene encodes CDR1 SGHRS and CDR2 YFSETQ. The germline V and J ends were trimmed by 2 bases and 3 bases, with 12 bases remaining between them. The CDR3 loop is CASSFRGQLYEQYF. As DNA, the CDR3 is TGCGCCAGCAGCTTCCGGGGCCAACTCTACGAGCAGTACTTC.

J is TRBJ2-7 and V is TRBV6-1, with D unresolved. Germline CDR1 reads MNHNS; CDR2 reads SASEGT. V was pared by 11 bases and J by 7 bases, with 24 bases between. The CDR3 sequence is 14 residues long. The CDR3 DNA reads TGTGCCGGATCGTGGAGCACGGGTCGGTGGGAGCAGTACTTC. Translation gives CAGSWSTGRWEQYF.

The chain joins TRBV5-1 to TRBJ2-5, with D unclear. V was pared by 2 bases and J by 2 bases, with 13 bases between. Germline V CDR1 and CDR2: SGHRS, YFSETQ. The CDR3 loop spans 15 amino acids. The CDR3 nucleotides read TGCGCCAGCAGCTTTTCACACGCATCACAAGAGACCCAGTACTTC. This gives the protein CASSFSHASQETQYF.

Concerning this clone: Compared with germline, one end of the junction differs, possibly owing to a read error. The V and J genes are TRBV30 and TRBJ2-2; 10 nucleotides line up with TRBD2. The CDR3 has 17 residues. Per the germline V gene, CDR1 is GTSNPN and CDR2 is SVGIG (reference sequence). CDR3 sequence (DNA): TGTGCCTGGAGCCGCCTCACTAGCGGGGTCAACACTGGGGAGCTGTTTTTT. Protein: CAWSRLTSGVNTGELFF.

The rearrangement uses TRBV5-1 and TRBJ2-7, with 7 bases identical to TRBD1. V gave up 1 base and J gave up 3 bases; unmatched junction bases: 7. Germline V CDR1 and CDR2: SGHRS, YFSETQ. The CDR3 spans 15 residues. CDR3 sequence reads: CASSLSRQGGYEQYF. Written as DNA, the CDR3 is TGCGCCAGCAGCTTGTCGAGACAGGGTGGCTACGAGCAGTACTTC.

The gene calls are TRBV30 and TRBJ2-3, with a possible D match to TRBD1 (5 bases). The CDR3 has 15 residues. The V end was cut by 0 bases, the J end by 1 base, with 11 bases between. The germline CDR1 and CDR2 sequences are GTSNPN and SVGIG (reference sequence). Here the CDR3 DNA reads TGTGCCTGGAGTGTACAGGCCGACCGCACAGATACGCAGTATTTT. This gives the protein CAWSVQADRTDTQYF.

This chain connects TRBV28 to TRBJ2-5; TRBD1 matches 12 bases. This CDR3 region has 14 residues. Germline values: CDR1 MDHEN, CDR2 SYDVKM. After removal of 5 bases from V and 4 bases from J, the junction contained 2 bases not matched to a gene. The chain's CDR3 is CASSGTGGVETQYF. The CDR3 DNA is TGTGCCAGCAGTGGGACAGGGGGCGTAGAGACCCAGTACTTC.

This chain uses TRBV11-2 with TRBJ2-1; D remains ambiguous. Trimming stripped 5 bases from V and 4 bases from J, with 12 bases between. Germline values: CDR1 SGHAT, CDR2 FQNNGV. CDR3 length equals 14 residues. As DNA, the CDR3 is TGTGCCAGCAGCCCGGACGTGGCTTACAATGAGCAGTTCTTC. The encoded protein is CASSPDVAYNEQFF.

As to this clone: A much larger clonotype is one base distant, so this may be a read error. This rearrangement joins TRBV7-2 to TRBJ2-3, with D uncertain. Trimming took 5 bases from V and 3 from J, leaving 3 bases between them. The germline CDR1 and CDR2 sequences are SGHTA and FQGNSA. This CDR3 region has 11 residues. DNA for the CDR3: TGTGCCAGCAGCATTACAGATACGCAGTATTTT. It is translated as CASSITDTQYF. The full variable domain, its missing parts supplied by reference TRBV7-2 and TRBJ2-3, is GAGVSQSPSNKVTEKGKDVELRCDPISGHTALYWYRQSLGQGLEFLIYFQGNSAPDKSGLPSDRFSAERTGGSVSTLTIQRTQQEDSAVYLCASSITDTQYFGPGTRLTVL.

This chain joins TRBV5-4 and TRBJ2-7, with D perhaps matching TRBD1 or TRBD2 (5 bases each). This CDR3 contains 13 residues. V was cut by 4 bases and J by 3 bases, with 11 bases left in between. The germline V gene encodes CDR1 SGHNT and CDR2 YYREEE (reference sequence). CDR3 sequence reads: CASSPGPLYEQYF. The CDR3 region has the DNA TGTGCCAGCAGCCCGGGACCTCTCTACGAGCAGTACTTC.

The chain uses TRBV19 and TRBJ1-5, with a possible D match to TRBD1 (6 bases). CDR1 is LNHDA and CDR2 is SQIVND in the germline V gene (reference sequence). CDR3 length equals 16 residues. Trimming removed 3 bases from V and 6 bases from J, with 18 bases in between. In DNA form, the CDR3 reads TGTGCCAGTAGTATTGGATTTGTGGGGGCGAGTCAGCCCCAGCATTTT. Its translation: CASSIGFVGASQPQHF.

This clone was counted only a few times. The gene calls are TRBV19 and TRBJ2-5; 7 bases line up with TRBD1. The J call is uncertain, as TRBJ2-7 better fits the DNA end. The CDR3 is made up of 14 amino acids. CDR1 and CDR2 from the germline V gene are LNHDA and SQIVND (reference sequence). CDR3 loop: CASSLDRASYEQYF. In DNA, the CDR3 is TGTGCCAGTAGCCTAGACAGGGCCTCCTACGAGCAGTACTTC.

The genes are TRBV5-1 and TRBJ1-2; 8 nucleotides align to TRBD1. J was trimmed by 8 bases and V by 4 bases; bases with no gene match: 7. CDR3 length equals 13 residues. Germline-derived CDR1 and CDR2 are SGHRS and YFSETQ. Here the CDR3 reads CASSPGTGDGYTF. As DNA, the CDR3 is TGCGCCAGCAGCCCCGGGACAGGAGACGGCTACACCTTC.

The chain joins TRBV15 to TRBJ2-7, with D perhaps TRBD1 or TRBD2 (6 bases each). Germline V gene lookup returns CDR1 LNHNV and CDR2 YYDKDF (reference sequence). The CDR3 has 14 residues. The ends were cut back, 5 bases at V and 8 bases at J, with 19 bases in the middle. The CDR3: CATSGGRGPFKQYF. As DNA, the CDR3 is TGTGCCACCAGCGGGGGGCGCGGTCCATTCAAGCAGTACTTC.

The rearrangement joins TRBV10-1 to TRBJ2-1; possibly TRBD2 for D (6 bases). The CDR3 has 15 residues. Germline CDR1 is WNHNN and CDR2 is SYGVQD (reference sequence). Deletions cut 3 bases from V and 7 bases from J, with 16 bases between. The CDR3 coding sequence is TGCGCCAGCAGTGACTCCGGCGGGGTAGGGAATGAGCAGTTCTTC. Translated: CASSDSGGVGNEQFF.

This chain joins TRBV6-1 and TRBJ2-7; TRBD2 matches 14 bases. The V segment lost 6 bases and the J segment 4 bases; nucleotides outside the gene matches: 5. This CDR3 has 15 residues. The germline V gene has CDR1 MNHNS and CDR2 SASEGT. In DNA, the CDR3 is TGTGCCAGCAGGAAGACTAGCGGGAGGGGGTACGAGCAGTACTTC. Translating it yields CASRKTSGRGYEQYF.

This clone was picked up one time. A far larger clone is one base from this, pointing to a likely read error. The chain carries TRBV7-9 and TRBJ2-5; D is possibly TRBD1 or TRBD2 (6 bases each). This CDR3 is built from 13 residues. Per the germline V gene, CDR1 is SEHNR and CDR2 is FQNEAQ (reference sequence). CDR3 sequence reads: CASTLGGQEAQYF. CDR3 nucleotides: TGTGCCAGCACCCTGGGGGGCCAAGAGGCCCAGTACTTC. Supplemented by reference TRBV7-9 and TRBJ2-5, the full variable domain reads DTGVSQNPRHKITKRGQNVTFRCDPISEHNRLYWYRQTLGQGPEFLTYFQNEAQLEKSRLLSDRFSAERPKGSFSTLEIQRTEQGDSAMYLCASTLGGQEAQYFGPGTRLLVL.

This clone was seen a single time. The J gene is TRBJ2-1, the V gene TRBV6-5; TRBD1 matches at 10 bases. This CDR3 spans 15 amino acids. Trimming cost V 5 bases and J 4 bases; bases outside gene matches: 5. Germline V gene data show CDR1 as MNHEY and CDR2 as SVGAGI. The CDR3 here is CASSPGTGAYNEQFF. The CDR3 DNA reads TGTGCCAGCAGTCCCGGGACAGGGGCTTACAATGAGCAGTTCTTC.

The chain recombines TRBV28 with TRBJ2-2; 7 nucleotides match TRBD1. V lost 7 bases and J lost 3; bases outside the gene matches: 5. The CDR3 length is 14 residues. Germline CDR1 reads MDHEN; CDR2 reads SYDVKM. CDR3 nucleotides: TGTGCCAGCACCAATAGGGGGCACACCGGGGAGCTGTTTTTT. Amino acids: CASTNRGHTGELFF.

About this clone itself: A read error likely explains this, since a far larger clone differs by one base. The gene calls are TRBV2 and TRBJ2-7; no definite D call. Looked up from germline, CDR1 is SNHLY and CDR2 is FYNNEI. This CDR3 contains 15 residues. Trimming took off 3 bases at V and 0 bases at J, with 12 bases between the two ends. Here the CDR3 DNA reads TGTGCCAGCAGTGACGTCACTGGCGGCTCCTACGAGCAGTACTTC. It translates to CASSDVTGGSYEQYF.

There are a few counts of this clone. CDR3 sequence reads: CASSQDLGQVSGANVLTF. The CDR3 DNA follows: TGTGCCAGCAGCCAAGATTTGGGACAAGTCTCTGGGGCCAACGTCCTGACTTTC. The rearrangement uses TRBV4-2 and TRBJ2-6, with TRBD1 as a possible D gene (6 bases). The V and J ends lost 0 bases and 0 bases respectively, with 12 bases between them. This CDR3 spans 18 amino acids. Germline CDR1 LGHNA, CDR2 YNFKEQ.